A single sample gave rise to the 5 T cell receptor beta chains below, sequenced in a study of OX40 agonist ivuxolimab in advanced cancers. Only in-frame clones appear in the TCRdb table, and some are missing; sequencing was by immunoSEQ multiplex PCR. In the table there are around 130,000 clones, 93% of which are singletons. Sequences were derived from CD4+ or CD8+ T cells sorted from blood, sampled in a trial of the OX40 agonist ivuxolimab. The receptors derive from an adult with an advanced solid tumor such as melanoma, head and neck, liver or kidney cancer.

V is TRBV28 and J is TRBJ1-4, with a tentative D call TRBD1 (5 bases). The CDR3 spans 13 residues. Germline V gives CDR1 MDHEN, CDR2 SYDVKM. Trimming took off 5 bases at V and 11 bases at J, with 15 bases between the two ends. The DNA of the CDR3 is TGTGCCAGCAGTGGTCGGGGAGGGGCGAAACTGTTTTTT. Translating gives CASSGRGGAKLFF.

The CDR3 reads CASSLAAAVTDTQYF. CDR3 in DNA: TGTGCCAGCAGCTTAGCGGCAGCTGTCACAGATACGCAGTATTTT. This rearrangement joins TRBV7-6 to TRBJ2-3; the D is unclear. Germline-derived CDR1 and CDR2 are SGHVS and FNYEAQ. Trimming took 0 bases from V and 2 from J, leaving 9 bases between them. The CDR3 spans 15 residues.

The V and J genes are TRBV19 and TRBJ1-4; possibly TRBD1 for D (6 bases). The CDR3 is 14 amino acids. V dropped 3 bases and J dropped 4 bases, with 9 bases sitting between them. Germline V CDR1 and CDR2: LNHDA, SQIVND (reference sequence). CDR3 coding DNA: TGTGCCAGTAGTATTACAGGGATTAATGAAAAACTGTTTTTT. Protein product: CASSITGINEKLFF.

The chain uses TRBV7-2 and TRBJ2-3, with D possibly being TRBD2 (7 bases). From germline, CDR1 is SGHTA and CDR2 FQGNSA. The CDR3 runs to 13 residues. The ends were cut back, 5 bases at V and 5 bases at J, with 11 bases in the middle. The CDR3 region has the DNA TGTGCCAGCAGCAAAAGGGGGGGAGATACGCAGTATTTT. Translation gives CASSKRGGDTQYF.

The chain couples TRBV7-3 to TRBJ2-7; D is uncertain. Germline assignment: CDR1 SGHTA and CDR2 FQGTGA. Trimming pared 0 bases from V and 7 bases from J, leaving 10 bases between. The CDR3 consists of 13 residues. The CDR3 nucleotides read TGTGCCAGCAGCTTAACGTTGGGCCAGGAGCAGTACTTC. It yields the protein CASSLTLGQEQYF.